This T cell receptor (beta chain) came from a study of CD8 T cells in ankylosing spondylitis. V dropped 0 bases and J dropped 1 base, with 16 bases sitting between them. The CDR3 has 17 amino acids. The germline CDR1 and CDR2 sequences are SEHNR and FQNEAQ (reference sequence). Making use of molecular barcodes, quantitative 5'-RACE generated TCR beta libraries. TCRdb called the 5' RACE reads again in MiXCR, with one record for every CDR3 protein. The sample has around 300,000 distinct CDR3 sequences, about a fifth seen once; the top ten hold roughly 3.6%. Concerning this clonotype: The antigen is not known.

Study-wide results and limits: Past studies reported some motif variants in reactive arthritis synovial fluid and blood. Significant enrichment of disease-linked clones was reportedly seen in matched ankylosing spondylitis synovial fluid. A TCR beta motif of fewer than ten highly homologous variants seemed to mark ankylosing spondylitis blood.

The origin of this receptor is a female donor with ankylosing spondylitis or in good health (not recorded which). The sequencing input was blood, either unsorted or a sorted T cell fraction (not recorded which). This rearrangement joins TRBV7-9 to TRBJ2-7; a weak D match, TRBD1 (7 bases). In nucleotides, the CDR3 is TGTGCCAGCAGCTTAGCGTACCAGGGGGACTCGTCCTACGAGCAGTACTTC. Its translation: CASSLAYQGDSSYEQYF.